The 31 T cell receptor beta chains in this list originate from one sample, sequenced in a study of CD8 T cells in ankylosing spondylitis. MiXCR was run by TCRdb on the 5' RACE reads, yielding one entry per CDR3 protein. The sample contains some 240,000 distinct CDR3 sequences, more than 20% of which appear only once. The sequenced sample consisted of blood, either unsorted or a sorted T cell fraction (not recorded which). The receptor set was obtained from a male donor with ankylosing spondylitis or in good health (not recorded which).

V and J are TRBV20-1 and TRBJ1-1; D remains unclear. The CDR3 spans 15 residues. Deletions cut 2 bases from V and 1 base from J, with 14 bases between. Germline CDR1 DFQATT, CDR2 SNEGSKA (reference sequence). CDR3 loop: CSARPVVRENTEAFF. The CDR3 DNA is TGCAGTGCTAGACCCGTGGTTAGGGAGAACACTGAAGCTTTCTTT.

This sequence joins TRBV9 and TRBJ2-1, with D perhaps TRBD2 (6 bases). Trimming pared 3 bases from V and 4 bases from J, leaving 14 bases between. The germline V gene encodes CDR1 SGDLS and CDR2 YYNGEE. The length of the CDR3 is 15 residues. The CDR3 here is CASSAGTGIYNEQFF. In DNA form, the CDR3 reads TGTGCCAGCAGCGCCGGGACTGGAATTTACAATGAGCAGTTCTTC.

This clonotype has more than one count but fewer than ten. This chain connects TRBV10-1 to TRBJ2-7, with D possibly being TRBD1 (5 bases). The germline gives CDR1 WNHNN, CDR2 SYGVQD (reference sequence). This CDR3 has 12 residues. The V end lost 4 bases, the J end lost 7 bases, and 11 bases lay between the germline ends. CDR3 amino acids: CASSAGSGEQYF. The CDR3 nucleotides are TGCGCCAGCAGTGCAGGGTCTGGGGAGCAGTACTTC.

V usage is TRBV18 and J usage is TRBJ1-3; no clear D gene. This CDR3 comprises 16 residues. V gave up 2 bases and J gave up 4 bases, with 15 bases separating them. CDR1 and CDR2 from the germline V gene are KGHSH and LQKENI. CDR3 nucleotide sequence: TGTGCCAGCTCACCATTCTCAGAGACGAGAGGAAACACCATATATTTT. It specifies CASSPFSETRGNTIYF.

This clonotype has at least ten counts. The chain joins TRBV29-1 to TRBJ2-7; 9 nucleotides line up with TRBD2. The germline CDR1 and CDR2 sequences are SQVTM and ANQGSEA. The CDR3 extends over 14 amino acids. V gave up 6 bases and J gave up 4 bases; unmatched junction bases: 10. The CDR3 DNA reads TGCAGCGTCGAGACTAGCGGCGGCACGTACGAGCAGTACTTC. Encoded protein: CSVETSGGTYEQYF.

This clonotype was seen repeatedly, ten times or more. The V gene is TRBV28, the J gene TRBJ2-3, with D unclear. The CDR3 totals 15 residues. Trimming removed 5 bases at V and 6 bases at J, with 18 bases between. Per the germline V gene, CDR1 is MDHEN and CDR2 is SYDVKM. CDR3 in DNA: TGTGCCAGCAGTCCGGGTTCAGCCAGAACGGATACGCAGTATTTT. The encoded protein is CASSPGSARTDTQYF. The full variable domain, rest sourced from reference TRBV28 and TRBJ2-3, is DVKVTQSSRYLVKRTGEKVFLECVQDMDHENMFWYRQDPGLGLRLIYFSYDVKMKEKGDIPEGYSVSREKKERFSLILESASTNQTSMYLCASSPGSARTDTQYFGPGTRLTVL.

This clonotype showed up many times. The gene calls are TRBV12-3 or TRBV12-4 and TRBJ2-3, with D perhaps TRBD2 (5 bases). V was trimmed by 5 bases and J by 7 bases, leaving 13 bases between them. The CDR3 covers 13 residues. The CDR3, as DNA: TGTGCCAGCAGTCCTTCAACGGGAAATACGCAGTATTTT. Protein sequence: CASSPSTGNTQYF.

This clonotype occurred a few times. The rearrangement joins TRBV10-1 to TRBJ2-7; D call uncertain. Trimming pared 0 bases from V and 3 bases from J, leaving 6 bases between. Germline CDR1 and CDR2: WNHNN and SYGVQD (reference sequence). The CDR3 is 13 amino acids. CDR3 sequence reads: CASSESTSYEQYF. The CDR3 region has the DNA TGCGCCAGCAGTGAGTCAACAAGCTACGAGCAGTACTTC.

This chain links TRBV5-1 with TRBJ2-2; tentative D call: TRBD2 (6 bases). CDR1 SGHRS and CDR2 YFSETQ come from the germline V gene. This CDR3 spans 15 amino acids. V was clipped by 8 bases and J by 3 bases, with 17 bases between them. This CDR3 is CASNKASVDTGELFF. The CDR3 region has the DNA TGCGCCAGTAATAAGGCTAGCGTGGACACCGGGGAGCTGTTTTTT.

CDR3 region: CSARVELAGVADTQYF. In nucleotides, the CDR3 is TGCAGTGCTAGAGTGGAACTAGCGGGGGTTGCAGATACGCAGTATTTT. The V call is TRBV20-1, the J call TRBJ2-3; 11 positions agree with TRBD2. The V gene's germline CDR1 is DFQATT and CDR2 SNEGSKA (reference sequence). The CDR3 has 16 residues. V lost 1 base and J lost 4; bases outside the gene matches: 7.

This clonotype was counted many times. V gene TRBV3-1 combines with J gene TRBJ2-1; the D is unclear. Germline V gives CDR1 LGHDT, CDR2 YNNKEL (reference sequence). V lost 5 bases and J lost 4, with 9 bases in between. The CDR3 length is 13 residues. The CDR3 here is CASSIDPYNEQFF. In DNA, the CDR3 is TGTGCCAGCAGCATCGACCCTTACAATGAGCAGTTCTTC.

This chain links TRBV12-3 or TRBV12-4 with TRBJ2-5, with a tentative D call TRBD2 (5 bases). CDR3 length: 14 amino acids. V lost 6 bases to trimming and J lost 1 base, with 12 bases between them. CDR3: CASSPERAQETQYF. The CDR3 DNA sequence: TGTGCCAGCAGCCCTGAGAGGGCCCAAGAGACCCAGTACTTC.

The table lists this clonotype with many counts. This chain uses TRBV20-1 with TRBJ2-3; D perhaps matches TRBD2 (7 bases). V lost 3 bases and J 6 bases, leaving 13 bases between the germline ends. Germline CDR1 DFQATT, CDR2 SNEGSKA (reference sequence). This CDR3 region has 13 residues. This chain's CDR3 is CSARGGLRDTQYF. As DNA, the CDR3 is TGCAGTGCTAGGGGGGGGCTTCGGGATACGCAGTATTTT.

This clonotype showed up many times. The V and J genes are TRBV2 and TRBJ2-3; D possibly corresponds to TRBD1 (6 bases). V shed 1 base and J shed 5 bases, with 10 bases lying between them. Germline V gives CDR1 SNHLY, CDR2 FYNNEI. The CDR3 spans 14 residues. The CDR3 here is CASSEEWGQDTQYF. CDR3 DNA: TGTGCCAGCAGTGAAGAGTGGGGGCAAGATACGCAGTATTTT.

This clonotype was observed a few times. The J gene is TRBJ2-1, the V gene TRBV20-1; perhaps TRBD2 as D (7 bases). CDR3 size: 12 residues. Germline CDR1 DFQATT, CDR2 SNEGSKA (reference sequence). V lost 7 bases and J 5 bases, leaving 12 bases between the germline ends. The CDR3 DNA reads as TGCAGTGAGGGGGGGGGAAACAATGAGCAGTTCTTC. Protein product: CSEGGGNNEQFF.

The chain employs TRBV20-1 and TRBJ2-3, with 8 bases aligning to TRBD1. The CDR3 spans 16 residues. CDR1 and CDR2 (germline): DFQATT, SNEGSKA (reference sequence). The ends lost 4 bases at V and 2 bases at J; junction bases unmatched: 11. This chain's CDR3 is CSATAPDRGHTDTQYF. The CDR3 nucleotides are TGCAGTGCTACCGCACCCGACAGGGGACACACAGATACGCAGTATTTT.

This clonotype was seen at least ten times. V gene TRBV20-1 combines with J gene TRBJ1-6; TRBD1 might be the D (6 bases). The V gene lost 5 bases and the J gene lost 0 bases, with 11 bases spanning the gap. Per the germline V gene, CDR1 is DFQATT and CDR2 is SNEGSKA (reference sequence). The CDR3 spans 15 residues. CDR3 sequence: CSAATGYSYNSPLHF. In nucleotides, the CDR3 is TGCAGTGCTGCGACAGGTTACTCCTATAATTCACCCCTCCACTTT.

This clonotype was detected only a few times. The CDR3 region has the DNA TGCAGTGCTAGTAGGGGCAGCGGAGACCCCCGTAATACGCAGTATTTT. Translating it yields CSASRGSGDPRNTQYF. The gene calls are TRBV20-1 and TRBJ2-3; D is possibly TRBD1 or TRBD2 (5 bases each). This CDR3 has 16 residues. Germline CDR1 and CDR2: DFQATT and SNEGSKA (reference sequence). V lost 3 bases and J lost 7, with 23 bases in between.

In regard to this clonotype: At one end, the junction sequence differs from germline, possibly due to a read error. The chain recombines TRBV12-3 or TRBV12-4 with TRBJ2-2; 8 nucleotides align to TRBD2. The CDR3 runs to 12 residues. The CDR3 nucleotides are TGTGCCAGCAGCACTAGTAGCGGGGTGCTGTTTTTT. It codes for CASSTSSGVLFF.

This CDR3 is CSVKTETQYF. CDR3 nucleotide sequence: TGCAGCGTAAAAACAGAGACCCAGTACTTC. The rearrangement links TRBV29-1 to TRBJ2-5; no definite D call. Germline V lookup: CDR1 SQVTM, CDR2 ANQGSEA. V was shortened by 6 bases and J by 4 bases, with 6 bases between the two germline ends. The CDR3 runs 10 residues.

The chain joins TRBV2 to TRBJ2-2; D is uncertain. Germline V gene sequence: CDR1 SNHLY, CDR2 FYNNEI. V was shortened by 6 bases and J by 2 bases, with 7 bases between the two germline ends. CDR3 length: 13 amino acids. CDR3 nucleotide sequence: TGTGCCAGCAGAGACGATAACACCGGGGAGCTGTTTTTT. Translating gives CASRDDNTGELFF.

This clonotype was picked up many times. The chain uses TRBV20-1 and TRBJ1-1, with 9 bases matching TRBD1. V shed 1 base, J shed 5 bases, and the junction held 11 bases outside the gene matches. This CDR3 region has 16 residues. Germline values: CDR1 DFQATT, CDR2 SNEGSKA (reference sequence). As DNA, the CDR3 is TGCAGTGCTAGAGCCGGAGGACAGGGGATGAGGACTGAAGCTTTCTTT. It encodes CSARAGGQGMRTEAFF.

This clonotype occurred once. The chain uses TRBV20-1 and TRBJ2-7; D is possibly TRBD1 (5 bases). This CDR3 contains 13 residues. CDR1 DFQATT and CDR2 SNEGSKA come from the germline V gene (reference sequence). Trimming removed 2 bases at V and 6 bases at J, with 14 bases between. CDR3 amino acids: CSARSPQGVEQYF. In DNA, the CDR3 is TGCAGTGCTAGATCCCCCCAAGGGGTCGAGCAGTACTTC.

The sample holds many counts of this clonotype. The chain is built from TRBV20-1 and TRBJ2-5; D possibly corresponds to TRBD2 (5 bases). The germline V and J ends were trimmed by 5 bases and 1 base, with 11 bases remaining between them. Germline V gene data show CDR1 as DFQATT and CDR2 as SNEGSKA (reference sequence). This CDR3 is 13 amino acids long. The CDR3: CSAYRRGQETQYF. For the CDR3, the DNA is TGCAGTGCTTACCGACGGGGCCAAGAGACCCAGTACTTC.

V usage is TRBV20-1 and J usage is TRBJ2-1; TRBD1 matches 11 bases. CDR1 DFQATT and CDR2 SNEGSKA come from the germline V gene (reference sequence). V lost 5 bases and J lost 6; bases outside the gene matches: 9. CDR3 length equals 15 residues. In DNA, the CDR3 is TGCAGTGCTTATAAGGACAGGGGGCTTCCCAATGAGCAGTTCTTC. Protein sequence: CSAYKDRGLPNEQFF.

This chain connects TRBV20-1 to TRBJ2-7; a weak D match, TRBD1 (6 bases). CDR1 is DFQATT and CDR2 is SNEGSKA in the germline V gene (reference sequence). CDR3 length: 13 residues. The germline V and J ends were trimmed by 4 bases and 0 bases, with 10 bases remaining between them. In DNA, the CDR3 is TGCAGTGCTAACAACAGGGACTCCTACGAGCAGTACTTC. Translated: CSANNRDSYEQYF.

This clonotype has more than one count but fewer than ten. The CDR3 loop reads CSARPARSGANVLTF. Written as DNA, the CDR3 is TGCAGTGCTAGACCCGCCCGCTCTGGGGCCAACGTCCTGACTTTC. J is TRBJ2-6 and V is TRBV20-1; D remains unclear. V dropped 2 bases and J dropped 0 bases, with 8 bases sitting between them. The CDR3 is 15 residues long. Germline values: CDR1 DFQATT, CDR2 SNEGSKA (reference sequence).

This clonotype showed up many times. This chain uses TRBV6-5 with TRBJ1-6, with TRBD1 as a possible D gene (6 bases). The CDR3 loop spans 16 amino acids. In germline, CDR1 is MNHEY, CDR2 SVGAGI. Deletions cut 7 bases from V and 1 base from J, with 14 bases between. In nucleotides, the CDR3 is TGTGCCAGCAAGTTGGGAGGGGGGTCCTATAATTCACCCCTCCACTTT. Encoded protein: CASKLGGGSYNSPLHF.

The sample holds a few counts of this clonotype. Here the CDR3 DNA reads TGCAGTGCTCCGGGACTTCTCACAGATACGCAGTATTTT. It encodes CSAPGLLTDTQYF. This chain connects TRBV20-1 to TRBJ2-3; the D gene is possibly TRBD2 (6 bases). The germline V gene encodes CDR1 DFQATT and CDR2 SNEGSKA (reference sequence). With 5 bases removed from V and 2 bases from J, the gap between germline ends came to 11 bases. The CDR3 is 13 residues long.

V usage is TRBV2 and J usage is TRBJ2-1; TRBD2 matches 12 bases. CDR3 size: 14 residues. J gave up 9 bases and V 6 bases, and 6 bases lay outside the gene matches. Germline V gives CDR1 SNHLY, CDR2 FYNNEI. The CDR3 reads CASSPGLAGREQFF. In DNA, the CDR3 is TGTGCCAGCAGCCCGGGACTAGCGGGTCGTGAGCAGTTCTTC.

The V and J genes are TRBV20-1 and TRBJ1-2; possible D gene TRBD1, 5 bases. V was trimmed by 6 bases and J by 2 bases, leaving 13 bases between them. The germline V gene encodes CDR1 DFQATT and CDR2 SNEGSKA (reference sequence). The CDR3 is 13 amino acids. CDR3 in amino acids: CSARVGGNYGYTF. The DNA for the CDR3 is TGCAGTGCCAGGGTTGGGGGGAACTATGGCTACACCTTC.